What follows is one TCR beta chain and its context. The antigen is unknown. The CDR3 length is 16 residues. V dropped 7 bases and J dropped 5 bases, with 21 bases sitting between them. CDR1 MNHEY and CDR2 SMNVEV come from the germline V gene (reference sequence). The data derive from a study of prognosis after radiotherapy for stage I lung cancer. About the research overall: It was between early 2018 and 2019 that stage I non-small cell lung cancer patients were enrolled. Newly diagnosed primary stage I lung tumors were found in over eleven patients, while oligometastatic NSCLC after surgical resection of the primary tumor was found in roughly 5. General study results and limits: In patients who developed distant metastases, Shannon entropy measured after stereotactic body radiation therapy was lower, and baseline Shannon entropy was not associated with metastases.

Peripheral blood, in roughly 6.4-milliliter volumes, was drawn at each of two time points. Template was genomic DNA; TCR beta CDR3 amplified in two multiplex PCR rounds. Round-one PCR had primers specific to each TRBV and TRBJ gene. Via MiXCR, TCRdb re-called the multiplex PCR reads, giving one row per CDR3 protein. The table records about 26,000 distinct CDR3 sequences, around 30% of them present only once. The rearrangement joins TRBV27 to TRBJ2-1, with D possibly being TRBD1 (6 bases). This TCR came from a donor at least 50 years old with non-small cell lung cancer. Sequenced material: PBMCs, taken before or after stereotactic body radiation therapy (not recorded which). In nucleotides, the CDR3 is TGTGCCAGCACAACCGTCCGGGGACAACGACACAATGAGCAGTTCTTC. Protein sequence: CASTTVRGQRHNEQFF.